This TCR beta chain stems from a study of radiation and T cells in renal cell carcinoma. The CDR3 is 17 residues long. The V end was cut by 2 bases, the J end by 4 bases, with 19 bases between. Germline-derived CDR1 and CDR2 are LGHNA and YSLEER. Noted time point: blood 2 weeks post-SBRT. Treatment indicated: 15 Gy SBRT to primary tumor, nephrectomy 4 weeks later. Clear cell pathology was present in this patient's renal cell carcinoma. Repertoires were generated with immunoSEQ multiplex PCR, while TCRdb's copy carries only in-frame clones and drops some. This sample has around 60,000 clones, with around 76% found just once.

The TCR comes from a man aged 55-75 years with renal cell carcinoma. The rearrangement links TRBV4-3 to TRBJ2-3, with D perhaps TRBD2 (6 bases). The sequences come from blood, collected from a patient whose treatment included radiotherapy and nephrectomy. The CDR3 spells CASSQRTMGGSADTQYF. CDR3 DNA: TGCGCCAGCAGCCAACGGACGATGGGGGGTTCGGCAGATACGCAGTATTTT.